This T cell receptor (beta chain) was recovered during a study of shared clonotypes between healthy human individuals. At a deep level, the assay was run. Generated by immunoSEQ multiplex PCR, the TCRdb table keeps only in-frame clones and is missing some. The data hold approximately 1,500,000 clones, with around 98% observed a single time. Donors were Caucasian adults residing in Nashville, Tennessee, USA. The receptor was isolated from a man younger than 40 in good health. The specimen was naive CD4+ T cells sorted from blood. The subset denotes: CD45RA+ positively selected.

The DNA of the CDR3 is TGTGCCAGTAGTATGCGGGAACGGGTGAACACTGAAGCTTTCTTT. The encoded protein is CASSMRERVNTEAFF. The chain has TRBV19 and TRBJ1-1, with no clear D. The germline V gene has CDR1 LNHDA and CDR2 SQIVND (reference sequence). The CDR3 contains 15 residues. V lost 3 bases to trimming and J lost 0 bases, with 11 bases between them.